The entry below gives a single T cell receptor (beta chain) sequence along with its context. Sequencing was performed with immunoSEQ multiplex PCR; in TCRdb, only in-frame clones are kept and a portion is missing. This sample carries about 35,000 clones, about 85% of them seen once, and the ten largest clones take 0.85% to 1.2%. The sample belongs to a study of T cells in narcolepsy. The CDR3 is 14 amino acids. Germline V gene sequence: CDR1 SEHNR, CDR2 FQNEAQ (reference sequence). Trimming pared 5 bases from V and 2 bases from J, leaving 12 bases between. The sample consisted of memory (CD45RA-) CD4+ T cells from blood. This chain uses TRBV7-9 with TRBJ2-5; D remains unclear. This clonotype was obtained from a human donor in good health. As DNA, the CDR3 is TGTGCCAGCAGCCGTCGGACGGAACAAGAGACCCAGTACTTC. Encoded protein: CASSRRTEQETQYF.